The 14 T cell receptor beta chains in this list originate from one sample, sequenced in a study of beta chain features in type 1 diabetes. Points from the study as a whole: People with Type 1 diabetes carried modestly yet significantly shorter TCRB CDR3s in all four CD4+ subsets.

These receptors lack a known antigen. Investigators reverse transcribed all isolated RNA, so they sequenced expressed TCRB transcripts. TCRdb's table, derived via immunoSEQ multiplex PCR, lists solely in-frame clones and lacks some. The table has around 600,000 clones, 9.5% to 15% seen once; the top ten hold around 0.12%. Sequencing was performed on naive CD4+ T cells from blood. Every receptor here comes from a man aged 25 to 45 with type 1 diabetes.

This clone has just a few counts. The chain is built from TRBV29-1 and TRBJ2-4; D gene uncertain. CDR1 and CDR2 from the germline V gene are SQVTM and ANQGSEA. The CDR3 runs to 14 residues. V was clipped by 3 bases and J by 0 bases, with 9 bases between them. The CDR3 is CSVEAALAKNIQYF. The CDR3 DNA reads as TGCAGCGTTGAGGCGGCTTTAGCCAAAAACATTCAGTACTTC.

This sequence joins TRBV27 and TRBJ1-2; D is unresolved. Looked up from germline, CDR1 is MNHEY and CDR2 is SMNVEV (reference sequence). The CDR3 is 14 residues long. The germline V and J ends were trimmed by 6 bases and 0 bases, with 11 bases remaining between them. The CDR3 loop reads CASSPDGSNYGYTF. Here the CDR3 DNA reads TGTGCCAGCAGCCCGGACGGATCTAACTATGGCTACACCTTC.

This clone has a handful of counts. The chain uses TRBV6-5 and TRBJ2-1; the D is unclear. V was shortened by 2 bases and J by 10 bases, with 12 bases between the two germline ends. The CDR3 sequence is 13 residues long. CDR1 and CDR2 from the germline V gene are MNHEY and SVGAGI. The CDR3, as DNA: TGTGCCAGCAGTTACAAGACTTCTAGAGAGCAGTTCTTC. Encoded protein: CASSYKTSREQFF.

In this sample, this clone turned up a few times. The genes are TRBV5-6 and TRBJ1-3, with 9 bases identical to TRBD1. The CDR3 covers 19 residues. Trimming cost V 4 bases and J 4 bases; bases outside gene matches: 18. Germline loops: CDR1 SGHDT, CDR2 YYEEEE. CDR3 sequence (DNA): TGTGCCAGCAGCACCTACCCCCGGGACAGGGCTTTCGGGGGAAACACCATATATTTT. It translates to CASSTYPRDRAFGGNTIYF. Full variable domain (outside the CDR3, taken from reference TRBV5-6 and TRBJ1-3): DAGVTQSPTHLIKTRGQQVTLRCSPKSGHDTVSWYQQALGQGPQFIFQYYEEEERQRGNFPDRFSGHQFPNYSSELNVNALLLGDSALYLCASSTYPRDRAFGGNTIYFGEGSWLTVV.

The V call is TRBV27, the J call TRBJ1-2; the D gene is possibly TRBD1 (5 bases). CDR3 size: 14 residues. CDR1 is MNHEY, CDR2 SMNVEV, per germline (reference sequence). V gave up 8 bases and J gave up 0 bases, with 13 bases separating them. The CDR3 sequence: CASHGTESNYGYTF. The CDR3 DNA reads TGTGCCAGCCACGGGACGGAATCTAACTATGGCTACACCTTC.

The genes are TRBV9 and TRBJ2-4, with D tentatively TRBD1 (5 bases). This CDR3 region has 16 residues. The germline V gene encodes CDR1 SGDLS and CDR2 YYNGEE. Trimming shortened V by 0 bases and J by 0 bases, and 10 bases separated the two germline ends. CDR3 in DNA: TGTGCCAGCAGCGTAGGTGGGGCTCTAGCCAAAAACATTCAGTACTTC. It codes for CASSVGGALAKNIQYF.

This sequence joins TRBV7-8 and TRBJ2-5; D is undetermined. The CDR3 runs to 14 residues. The germline CDR1 and CDR2 sequences are SGHVS and FQNEAQ. V was trimmed by 5 bases and J by 5 bases, leaving 15 bases between them. CDR3 in amino acids: CASSDIRKRETQYF. The DNA of the CDR3 is TGTGCCAGCAGCGACATAAGGAAACGGGAGACCCAGTACTTC.

This clone was detected a few times. V is TRBV19 and J is TRBJ1-2, with a possible D match to TRBD1 (6 bases). CDR3 length: 13 residues. The germline V and J ends were trimmed by 3 bases and 7 bases, with 12 bases remaining between them. Germline assignment: CDR1 LNHDA and CDR2 SQIVND (reference sequence). The CDR3 DNA sequence: TGTGCCAGTAGTATTCACCTGACAGGTGGCTACACCTTC. This sequence encodes CASSIHLTGGYTF.

In this sample, this clone turned up a few times. The chain carries TRBV13 and TRBJ1-4; D gene ambiguous. Germline assignment: CDR1 PRHDT and CDR2 FYEKMQ (reference sequence). With 5 bases removed from V and 4 bases from J, the gap between germline ends came to 14 bases. The length of the CDR3 is 15 residues. The CDR3 is CASSLNGGRNEKLFF. DNA for the CDR3: TGTGCCAGCAGCCTCAACGGAGGGCGTAATGAAAAACTGTTTTTT.

This clone was counted between two and nine times. This chain uses TRBV7-6 with TRBJ2-5; TRBD2 matches at 10 bases. This CDR3 spans 16 amino acids. The germline gives CDR1 SGHVS, CDR2 FNYEAQ. V was pared by 5 bases and J by 4 bases, with 10 bases of the junction left unmatched. CDR3 DNA sequence: TGTGCCAGCAGCCCCGGAAGCGGGGGGGCCCGAGAGACCCAGTACTTC. As protein: CASSPGSGGARETQYF. Based on the CDR3 plus reference TRBV7-6 and TRBJ2-5, the full variable domain is GAGVSQSPRYKVTKRGQDVALRCDPISGHVSLYWYRQALGQGPEFLTYFNYEAQQDKSGLPNDRFSAERPEGSISTLTIQRTEQRDSAMYRCASSPGSGGARETQYFGPGTRLLVL.

The chain carries TRBV9 and TRBJ2-1; 7 bases agree with TRBD1. The length of the CDR3 is 13 residues. The V gene's germline CDR1 is SGDLS and CDR2 YYNGEE. The trim removed 4 bases at V and 9 bases at J, leaving 7 bases unmatched. The CDR3 reads CASSLPSGGEQFF. CDR3 nucleotides: TGTGCCAGCAGCTTACCATCAGGGGGTGAGCAGTTCTTC.

This clone was recorded a few times. J is TRBJ2-3 and V is TRBV4-2, with D possibly being TRBD1 or TRBD2 (5 bases each). The CDR3 extends over 16 amino acids. Germline V gene sequence: CDR1 LGHNA, CDR2 YNFKEQ. V was clipped by 1 base and J by 2 bases, with 13 bases between them. For the CDR3, the DNA is TGTGCCAGCAGCCAAGCCCGGGACCAGGCCACAGATACGCAGTATTTT. Its translation: CASSQARDQATDTQYF.

This clone was seen a handful of times. The chain combines TRBV7-2 with TRBJ1-4, with 9 positions matching TRBD1. This CDR3 contains 16 residues. The junction had 5 bases not matched to a gene; V was cut back by 1 base and J by 5 bases. Germline CDR1 and CDR2: SGHTA and FQGNSA. CDR3 DNA: TGTGCCAGCAGCTTAGTGGGACAGGGATCCAATGAAAAACTGTTTTTT. The encoded protein is CASSLVGQGSNEKLFF.

This clone has just a few counts. V and J are TRBV5-4 and TRBJ2-3; maybe TRBD1 (5 bases). The V gene's germline CDR1 is SGHNT and CDR2 YYREEE (reference sequence). The CDR3 is 14 residues long. The V end was cut by 3 bases, the J end by 3 bases, with 11 bases between. CDR3 sequence reads: CASSSMPGTDTQYF. CDR3 sequence (DNA): TGTGCCAGCAGCTCGATGCCAGGGACAGATACGCAGTATTTT.